This T cell receptor (beta chain) derives from a study of blood T cell repertoires in COVID-19. The wider study: Whether acute or convalescent, the COVID-19 samples came from the United States, Italy and Spain. Sources were T cells, B-cell-depleted T cells, or PBMCs; the material itself was cDNA or gDNA.

This clone has just a few counts. It was during active infection that Seattle patients were enrolled and then longitudinally followed. The germline CDR1 and CDR2 sequences are SGHAT and FQNNGV. This CDR3 has 14 residues. J gave up 3 bases and V 3 bases, and 5 bases lay outside the gene matches. Per the original methods: Estimated nucleated cell counts came from reference gene primer amplification. Method: immunoSEQ multiplex PCR; TCRdb's copy keeps in-frame clones and lacks some. V, J and clone size are those of that table, while D and trimming were read from the DNA. Of 250,000 to 350,000 clones listed, around 84% were seen once; the top ten hold roughly 1.5%.

V is TRBV11-2 and J is TRBJ2-7; 7 nucleotides align to TRBD1. This receptor was identified in a human donor with COVID-19, enrolled during active disease. The donor label of this sample is uncertain. Sequences were obtained from peripheral blood. The CDR3 region is CASSLDRQGYEQYF. The CDR3 region has the DNA TGTGCCAGCAGCTTGGACCGACAGGGCTACGAGCAGTACTTC. The full variable domain, rest sourced from reference TRBV11-2 and TRBJ2-7, is EAGVAQSPRYKIIEKRQSVAFWCNPISGHATLYWYQQILGQGPKLLIQFQNNGVVDDSQLPKDRFSAERLKGVDSTLKIQPAKLEDSAVYLCASSLDRQGYEQYFGPGTRLTVT.